Listed here are 18 T cell receptor beta chains from one sample, sequenced in a study of blood T cell repertoires in COVID-19. Profiling relied on immunoSEQ multiplex PCR, and the TCRdb table lists in-frame clones only, not all of them. This table holds around 330,000 clones, more than 70% found once. Sequencing was done on a sample of peripheral blood. The source of these receptors is a woman aged 25 to 45 with COVID-19, enrolled during active disease.

This clone appeared a single time. The V call is TRBV24-1, the J call TRBJ1-2; D not resolved. V gave up 4 bases and J gave up 4 bases, with 12 bases separating them. The length of the CDR3 is 14 residues. Per germline, CDR1 KGHDR and CDR2 SFDVKD. The CDR3 sequence is CATSDRDGSYGYTF. DNA of the CDR3: TGTGCCACCAGTGACCGTGACGGGAGCTATGGCTACACCTTC.

This chain links TRBV7-9 with TRBJ1-2; TRBD1 matches 7 bases. Germline trimming cut 7 bases from V and 3 bases from J; bases unmatched to any gene: 11. The CDR3 covers 15 residues. Germline CDR1 reads SEHNR; CDR2 reads FQNEAQ (reference sequence). In DNA form, the CDR3 reads TGTGCCAGCACCTCAAATGACAGGGCCCACTATGGCTACACCTTC. It translates to CASTSNDRAHYGYTF.

The V and J genes are TRBV2 and TRBJ2-1; the D gene is possibly TRBD2 (6 bases). Germline V gene lookup returns CDR1 SNHLY and CDR2 FYNNEI. The V and J ends lost 11 bases and 3 bases respectively, with 26 bases between them. This CDR3 spans 17 amino acids. The DNA of the CDR3 is TGTGCCCCCGCCCTAGCGCGGGGCGGGGCGAGCTACAATGAGCAGTTCTTC. Translated, it gives CAPALARGGASYNEQFF.

The chain recombines TRBV6-5 with TRBJ1-2; D possibly corresponds to TRBD1 (5 bases). The CDR3 is 14 residues long. V lost 0 bases, J lost 6 bases, and 11 bases lay in between. Germline V gene lookup returns CDR1 MNHEY and CDR2 SVGAGI. As DNA, the CDR3 is TGTGCCAGCAGTTACTCGAATCCGGGGGATGGCTACACCTTC. It translates to CASSYSNPGDGYTF.

The chain carries TRBV19 and TRBJ1-1; D perhaps matches TRBD1 (6 bases). The CDR3 length is 14 residues. Trimming cost V 4 bases and J 2 bases, with 11 bases left between them. The germline V gene has CDR1 LNHDA and CDR2 SQIVND (reference sequence). CDR3 sequence: CASSNDRRNTEAFF. The DNA for the CDR3 is TGTGCCAGTAGTAATGACAGGCGCAACACTGAAGCTTTCTTT.

This chain joins TRBV23-1 and TRBJ2-2, with 8 bases that match TRBD1. TRBV23-1 is recorded as an ORF, its role being uncertain. V was pared by 0 bases and J by 4 bases, with 7 bases of the junction left unmatched. CDR3 length equals 17 residues. CDR3 sequence: CASSQSSGGAGTGELFF. CDR3 sequence (DNA): TGCGCCAGCAGTCAATCATCAGGGGGCGCGGGCACCGGGGAGCTGTTTTTT.

This chain links TRBV20-1 with TRBJ2-1; no reliable D call. Germline V gene sequence: CDR1 DFQATT, CDR2 SNEGSKA (reference sequence). The CDR3 is 12 amino acids. V was trimmed by 3 bases and J by 7 bases, leaving 10 bases between them. This CDR3 reads CSASIRWNEQFF. CDR3 bases: TGCAGTGCTAGTATACGGTGGAATGAGCAGTTCTTC.

This sequence joins TRBV5-6 and TRBJ2-7; TRBD2 is a possible D gene (5 bases). V gave up 3 bases and J gave up 1 base, with 8 bases separating them. From germline, CDR1 is SGHDT and CDR2 YYEEEE. The CDR3 extends over 13 amino acids. CDR3 sequence reads: CASSSGLSYEQYV. In nucleotides, the CDR3 is TGTGCCAGCAGCTCCGGACTTTCCTACGAGCAGTACGTC.

The chain combines TRBV27 with TRBJ2-5, with a tentative D call TRBD1 (5 bases). CDR1 is MNHEY, CDR2 SMNVEV, per germline (reference sequence). The V gene lost 9 bases and the J gene lost 0 bases, with 14 bases spanning the gap. CDR3 length equals 14 residues. This CDR3 reads CASGDRQYQETQYF. CDR3 nucleotides: TGTGCCAGTGGGGATCGACAGTACCAAGAGACCCAGTACTTC.

The CDR3 region has the DNA TGTGCCAGCAGCTTGGCCGGAGGGGACTATGGCTACACCTTC. Its protein product is CASSLAGGDYGYTF. The V gene is TRBV5-6, the J gene TRBJ1-2; possibly TRBD1 for D (5 bases). This CDR3 has 14 amino acids. CDR1 and CDR2 from the germline V gene are SGHDT and YYEEEE. Trimming removed 0 bases at V and 3 bases at J, with 9 bases between.

The genes are TRBV4-2 and TRBJ2-5; 10 nucleotides align to TRBD2. The J segment lost 4 bases and the V segment lost 1 base, leaving 3 bases of the junction unmatched. Germline loops: CDR1 LGHNA, CDR2 YNFKEQ. CDR3 size: 15 residues. The CDR3 nucleotides are TGTGCCAGCAGCCAAGCCCGGACTAGCGGAGAGACCCAGTACTTC. This sequence encodes CASSQARTSGETQYF.

The V gene is TRBV6-4, the J gene TRBJ2-7; 8 nucleotides align to TRBD1. This CDR3 spans 19 amino acids. Germline assignment: CDR1 MRHNA and CDR2 SNTAGT. The V segment lost 2 bases and the J segment 2 bases; nucleotides outside the gene matches: 17. CDR3 nucleotide sequence: TGTGCCAGCAGTGACGACAGGGGATCTGCCGGCGGTACTGCCTACGAGCAGTACGTC. As protein: CASSDDRGSAGGTAYEQYV.

The chain employs TRBV6-5 and TRBJ2-3, with TRBD1 as a possible D gene (5 bases). Germline loops: CDR1 MNHEY, CDR2 SVGAGI. The CDR3 has 14 residues. The V and J ends lost 6 bases and 2 bases respectively, with 12 bases between them. In nucleotides, the CDR3 is TGTGCCAGCAGCTCAGCAGGGCCCACAGATACGCAGTATTTT. It encodes CASSSAGPTDTQYF.

This sequence joins TRBV5-1 and TRBJ2-5, with 8 bases that match TRBD2. The V and J ends lost 2 bases and 2 bases, in that order; junction bases with no gene match: 5. CDR1 is SGHRS, CDR2 YFSETQ, per germline. CDR3 length: 15 residues. DNA of the CDR3: TGCGCCAGCAGCTTTACTAGCGGATCACAAGAGACCCAGTACTTC. It yields the protein CASSFTSGSQETQYF. Full variable domain (remainder filled in from reference TRBV5-1 and TRBJ2-5): KAGVTQTPRYLIKTRGQQVTLSCSPISGHRSVSWYQQTPGQGLQFLFEYFSETQRNKGNFPGRFSGRQFSNSRSEMNVSTLELGDSALYLCASSFTSGSQETQYFGPGTRLLVL.

This clone was observed a handful of times. CDR3 nucleotides: TGTGCCAGTAGTGTGACTGATTACAATGAGCAGTTCTTC. Protein sequence: CASSVTDYNEQFF. This sequence joins TRBV19 and TRBJ2-1; D is uncertain. The CDR3 runs 13 residues. Per the germline V gene, CDR1 is LNHDA and CDR2 is SQIVND (reference sequence). Trimming cost V 5 bases and J 4 bases, with 9 bases left between them.

This clone appeared a few times. The J gene is TRBJ1-2, the V gene TRBV7-6; 8 bases map to TRBD1. J was trimmed by 2 bases and V by 6 bases; bases with no gene match: 2. Germline values: CDR1 SGHVS, CDR2 FNYEAQ. The CDR3 runs 13 residues. The CDR3 region is CASRGTGNYGYTF. The CDR3 DNA is TGTGCCAGCAGGGGGACAGGAAACTATGGCTACACCTTC.

This sequence joins TRBV2 and TRBJ1-2; D is undetermined. V was trimmed by 1 base and J by 4 bases, leaving 10 bases between them. Germline loops: CDR1 SNHLY, CDR2 FYNNEI. CDR3 length equals 14 residues. In DNA, the CDR3 is TGTGCCAGCAGTGAAGGATTGGGAGGCTATGGCTACACCTTC. The encoded protein is CASSEGLGGYGYTF.

This clone appeared once. The chain recombines TRBV5-1 with TRBJ2-5, with 8 nucleotides matching TRBD2. CDR1 and CDR2 (germline): SGHRS, YFSETQ. This CDR3 is 14 amino acids long. Trimming cost V 3 bases and J 1 base; bases outside gene matches: 2. Here the CDR3 DNA reads TGCGCCAGCAGCTCCGGGACTAGCCAAGAGACCCAGTACTTC. Its protein is CASSSGTSQETQYF.